This T cell receptor beta chain stems from a study of blood T cell repertoires in COVID-19. Looked up from germline, CDR1 is SGDLS and CDR2 is YYNGEE. J gave up 4 bases and V 3 bases, and 7 bases lay outside the gene matches. This CDR3 spans 15 amino acids. In the original processing: Counts of nucleated cells, estimated from reference gene primer amplification, were obtained. The protocol was immunoSEQ multiplex PCR, while the TCRdb copy is restricted to in-frame clones and leaves out a portion. V and J calls and clone size follow that table, whereas D and trimming were derived from the DNA. The profile shows 150,000 to 200,000 clones, approximately 86% of them singletons.

Sequencing input: peripheral blood. The receptor's source is a man between 60 and 75 years old with acute or convalescent COVID-19. The rearrangement uses TRBV9 and TRBJ2-1; TRBD1 aligns across 7 bases. CDR3 in amino acids: CASSGEGAPYNEQFF. In DNA, the CDR3 is TGTGCCAGCAGCGGCGAGGGGGCCCCTTACAATGAGCAGTTCTTC.